This T cell receptor beta chain was recovered during a study of a mutant IDH1 vaccine in newly diagnosed glioma. About the study: In the visit schedule, V12 fell in week 35, while V13 fell in week 47.

Described time point: week 35, safety follow-up. Doses consisted of 300 ug of mutant IDH1 20-mer peptide each, paired with topical imiquimod. Patients came in for eight vaccinations, in weeks 1, 3, 5, 7, 11, 15, 19 and 23. Comments on this clone: What it binds is not known.

Assay used: immunoSEQ multiplex PCR; TCRdb lists only in-frame clones, some missing. The sample carries tens of thousands of clones, roughly 74% recorded once. The V end lost 0 bases, the J end lost 5 bases, and 4 bases lay between the germline ends. This CDR3 contains 11 residues. Germline CDR1 is SQVTM and CDR2 is ANQGSEA. Source: PBMCs, taken from a glioma patient whose treatment included an IDH1 peptide vaccine. The TCR sequence derives from a man aged 45-65 years with glioma. The rearrangement links TRBV29-1 to TRBJ1-2; no firm D call. CDR3 nucleotides: TGCAGCGTTGAAGAGGAGTATGGCTACACCTTC. Amino acid sequence: CSVEEEYGYTF. The full variable domain, its missing parts supplied by reference TRBV29-1 and TRBJ1-2, is SAVISQKPSRDICQRGTSLTIQCQVDSQVTMMFWYRQQPGQSLTLIATANQGSEATYESGFVIDKFPISRPNLTFSTLTVSNMSPEDSSIYLCSVEEEYGYTFGSGTRLTVV.